These 15 T cell receptor beta chains came from one sample sequenced in a study of Ad26.COV2.S vaccination and SARS-CoV-2 variants. Treatment specified: roughly 19 received Ad26.COV2.S at low or high dose, single or two shots; roughly 5 received placebo; per-sample allocation not given. The investigators took samples on day 63 after the first vaccine or placebo injection. TCRdb's copy holds only in-frame clones and misses some; the assay was immunoSEQ multiplex PCR. The sample holds 350,000 to 450,000 clones, 83% seen once. The starting material was peripheral blood, obtained in a trial of Ad26.COV2.S vaccine versus placebo. Every receptor here comes from a person between 18 and 60 years old who received the Ad26.COV2.S COVID-19 vaccine or a placebo.

This clone has only a few counts. CDR3 region: CASSWDSLRGNTIYF. The CDR3 DNA reads as TGCGCCAGCAGCTGGGACAGTCTACGCGGAAACACCATATATTTT. The V and J genes are TRBV5-1 and TRBJ1-3, with 7 bases lining up with TRBD1. V was pared by 3 bases and J by 4 bases, with 7 bases of the junction left unmatched. The V gene's germline CDR1 is SGHRS and CDR2 YFSETQ. The CDR3 covers 15 residues.

The genes are TRBV9 and TRBJ2-3; 10 positions match TRBD2. Germline trimming cut 1 base from V and 5 bases from J; bases unmatched to any gene: 4. The CDR3 covers 15 residues. CDR1 and CDR2 from the germline V gene are SGDLS and YYNGEE. The CDR3 sequence is CASSVSGRAIDTQYF. CDR3 nucleotide sequence: TGTGCCAGCAGCGTAAGCGGGAGGGCCATAGATACGCAGTATTTT.

This chain uses TRBV6-2 or TRBV6-3 with TRBJ2-7; D is unclear. Trimming took 0 bases from V and 0 from J, leaving 6 bases between them. CDR3 length: 14 amino acids. CDR1 is MNHEY and CDR2 is SVGEGT in the germline V gene. The CDR3 bases are TGTGCCAGCAGTTACTCCCAGGTCTCCTACGAGCAGTACTTC. This translates into CASSYSQVSYEQYF.

This clone has just a few counts. The gene calls are TRBV6-5 and TRBJ1-3, with D maybe TRBD1 (6 bases). Trimming left V 6 bases short and J 4 bases short, with 16 bases between. The CDR3 sequence is 15 residues long. Germline V lookup: CDR1 MNHEY, CDR2 SVGAGI. The CDR3 DNA follows: TGTGCCAGCAGGTATTTTCAGGGGAAGGGAAACACCATATATTTT. It encodes CASRYFQGKGNTIYF.

The chain recombines TRBV27 with TRBJ1-1, with 9 bases matching TRBD1. The V gene's germline CDR1 is MNHEY and CDR2 SMNVEV (reference sequence). V shed 5 bases, J shed 5 bases, and the junction held 12 bases outside the gene matches. The CDR3 is 16 residues long. The DNA for the CDR3 is TGTGCCAGCAGTAGCCACCCCGGACAGGGGAGAACTGAAGCTTTCTTT. Protein product: CASSSHPGQGRTEAFF.

The V gene is TRBV6-5, the J gene TRBJ1-1; TRBD1 is a possible D gene (6 bases). CDR3 length equals 14 residues. CDR1 is MNHEY and CDR2 is SVGAGI in the germline V gene. V lost 8 bases to trimming and J lost 0 bases, with 13 bases between them. CDR3 coding DNA: TGTGCCAGCTGCCGGGGGGGGCTGAACACTGAAGCTTTCTTT. Translating gives CASCRGGLNTEAFF.

J is TRBJ1-1 and V is TRBV5-4; 8 nucleotides match TRBD1. From germline, CDR1 is SGHNT and CDR2 YYREEE (reference sequence). This CDR3 has 15 amino acids. V lost 3 bases to trimming and J lost 4 bases; unmatched junction nucleotides: 8. Here the CDR3 DNA reads TGTGCCAGCAGCTCTCAACAGGGGACAGGCACTGAAGCTTTCTTT. Translation: CASSSQQGTGTEAFF.

This chain links TRBV6-6 with TRBJ1-2, with 7 bases matching TRBD1. After removal of 1 base from V and 2 bases from J, the junction contained 4 bases not matched to a gene. This CDR3 contains 15 residues. Germline values: CDR1 MNHNY, CDR2 SVGAGI (reference sequence). CDR3 in amino acids: CASSYYQGGNYGYTF. CDR3 DNA sequence: TGTGCCAGCAGTTACTATCAGGGGGGAAACTATGGCTACACCTTC.

This clone was picked up one time. The chain uses TRBV19 and TRBJ1-6; no reliable D call. Per the germline V gene, CDR1 is LNHDA and CDR2 is SQIVND (reference sequence). This CDR3 contains 15 residues. V lost 11 bases and J lost 1, with 15 bases in between. The CDR3 bases are TGTGCCGCCGGAGTCGCCGGGTCCTATAATTCACCCCTCCACTTT. Residues: CAAGVAGSYNSPLHF.

This clone was found a few times. The same CDR3 can be traced to other DNA sequences in this sample. This chain uses TRBV12-3 or TRBV12-4 with TRBJ2-2; D remains ambiguous. V was trimmed by 5 bases and J by 3 bases, leaving 4 bases between them. The CDR3 has 12 residues. The CDR3 loop reads CASSPDTGELFF. CDR3 DNA: TGTGCCAGCAGTCCGGACACCGGGGAGCTGTTTTTT.

This clone was found a few times. The V gene is TRBV7-9, the J gene TRBJ2-2; D is ambiguous. Trimming stripped 5 bases from V and 7 bases from J, with 2 bases between. The germline gives CDR1 SEHNR, CDR2 FQNEAQ (reference sequence). There are 10 residues in the CDR3. The CDR3 DNA reads as TGTGCCAGCAGCAACGGGGAGCTGTTTTTT. Translating it yields CASSNGELFF. Supplemented by reference TRBV7-9 and TRBJ2-2, the full variable domain reads DTGVSQNPRHKITKRGQNVTFRCDPISEHNRLYWYRQTLGQGPEFLTYFQNEAQLEKSRLLSDRFSAERPKGSFSTLEIQRTEQGDSAMYLCASSNGELFFGEGSRLTVL.

The chain links TRBV4-1 to TRBJ2-1; D unresolved. Germline CDR1 is MGHRA and CDR2 is YSYEKL. Trimming took 1 base from V and 5 from J, leaving 6 bases between them. There are 13 residues in the CDR3. CDR3 sequence reads: CASSQGPDNEQFF. DNA for the CDR3: TGCGCCAGCAGCCAAGGGCCAGACAATGAGCAGTTCTTC.

The chain joins TRBV9 to TRBJ1-6; unclear D gene. CDR1 and CDR2 (germline): SGDLS, YYNGEE. The CDR3 extends over 16 amino acids. V shed 2 bases and J shed 0 bases, with 9 bases lying between them. The DNA for the CDR3 is TGTGCCAGCAGCGTCGGACCGAGCTCCTATAATTCACCCCTCCACTTT. Translation gives CASSVGPSSYNSPLHF.

The V call is TRBV2, the J call TRBJ2-5; D not resolved. Trimming removed 4 bases at V and 2 bases at J, with 5 bases between. The germline CDR1 and CDR2 sequences are SNHLY and FYNNEI. The CDR3 runs 12 residues. The CDR3: CASSVLQETQYF. The CDR3 DNA reads TGTGCCAGCAGTGTCTTGCAAGAGACCCAGTACTTC.

This clone came up once. The chain recombines TRBV7-7 with TRBJ2-5, with D unresolved. V lost 3 bases and J lost 0, with 2 bases in between. CDR1 SSHAT and CDR2 FNYEAQ come from the germline V gene (reference sequence). The CDR3 spans 12 residues. As DNA, the CDR3 is TGTGCCAGCAGCTTCAACCAAGAGACCCAGTACTTC. Translated, it gives CASSFNQETQYF.